These 14 T cell receptor beta chains were sequenced from one sample in a study of response to subunit inactivated influenza vaccine. A single record per CDR3 protein comes from TCRdb applying MiXCR to the RT-PCR reads. The sample has around 190,000 distinct CDR3 sequences, about a tenth seen once. The specimen was non-naive T cells sorted from PBMCs, collected on the day of vaccination. These receptors were collected from a man aged 50 or older who received an inactivated influenza vaccine.

This clonotype was recorded only once. Germline and junction disagree at one end, which may indicate a read error. The chain uses TRBV20-1 and TRBJ1-5; 9 bases agree with TRBD1. Germline V gives CDR1 DFQATT, CDR2 SNEGSKA (reference sequence). The CDR3 is made up of 16 amino acids. The CDR3 coding sequence is TGCTGTGCTACAAGATCCGGGACAGGGAACAATCAGCCCCAGCATTTT. It encodes CCATRSGTGNNQPQHF.

This clonotype occurred a few times. This chain links TRBV7-2 with TRBJ1-6, with 7 nucleotides matching TRBD1. The germline V gene encodes CDR1 SGHTA and CDR2 FQGNSA. The V and J ends lost 3 bases and 2 bases, in that order; junction bases with no gene match: 1. This CDR3 comprises 15 residues. CDR3 in DNA: TGTGCCAGCAGCTTTCAGGGGGCCTATAATTCACCCCTCCACTTT. Translated, it gives CASSFQGAYNSPLHF. Full variable domain (rest looked up from reference TRBV7-2 and TRBJ1-6): GAGVSQSPSNKVTEKGKDVELRCDPISGHTALYWYRQSLGQGLEFLIYFQGNSAPDKSGLPSDRFSAERTGGSVSTLTIQRTQQEDSAVYLCASSFQGAYNSPLHFGNGTRLTVT.

This clonotype was counted ten times or more. CDR3: CASSLLQYLLSGANVLTF. CDR3 sequence (DNA): TGTGCCAGCAGCTTGCTCCAGTACCTTCTATCTGGGGCCAACGTCCTGACTTTC. The gene calls are TRBV5-6 and TRBJ2-6; D unresolved. V gave up 1 base and J gave up 1 base, with 15 bases separating them. Germline CDR1 reads SGHDT; CDR2 reads YYEEEE. The CDR3 is made up of 18 amino acids.

A few counts support this clonotype. J is TRBJ2-5 and V is TRBV10-3; a weak D match, TRBD1 (5 bases). V was cut by 0 bases and J by 5 bases, with 13 bases left in between. The CDR3 consists of 15 residues. The germline V gene has CDR1 ENHRY and CDR2 SYGVKD. This chain's CDR3 is CAISESKGDKETQYF. CDR3 nucleotide sequence: TGTGCCATCAGTGAGTCGAAAGGGGATAAGGAGACCCAGTACTTC.

This clonotype was observed a few times. This chain uses TRBV7-2 with TRBJ2-2, with D unclear. V was trimmed by 1 base and J by 6 bases, leaving 12 bases between them. This CDR3 region has 15 residues. Germline CDR1 reads SGHTA; CDR2 reads FQGNSA. The CDR3 loop is CASSLVVRVPGELFF. CDR3 DNA: TGTGCCAGCAGCTTAGTCGTCAGAGTCCCCGGGGAGCTGTTTTTT.

V gene TRBV5-1 combines with J gene TRBJ2-3; TRBD1 matches at 11 bases. Looked up from germline, CDR1 is SGHRS and CDR2 is YFSETQ. Trimming at V came to 3 bases and at J to 3 bases, leaving 3 bases not matched to a gene. This CDR3 comprises 15 residues. The CDR3 spells CASSYGQGATDTQYF. As DNA, the CDR3 is TGCGCCAGCAGCTATGGACAGGGGGCGACAGATACGCAGTATTTT.

The rearrangement joins TRBV28 to TRBJ1-2, with no clear D. The CDR3 has 14 amino acids. Per germline, CDR1 MDHEN and CDR2 SYDVKM. Trimming removed 2 bases from V and 7 bases from J, with 14 bases in between. CDR3 nucleotide sequence: TGTGCCAGCAGTTTACATATATGGGAACTTGGCTACACCTTC. This gives the protein CASSLHIWELGYTF.

With regard to this clonotype: Possible read error: a much larger clone is one base away. This rearrangement joins TRBV5-1 to TRBJ2-2; no reliable D call. Germline V gives CDR1 SGHRS, CDR2 YFSETQ. The length of the CDR3 is 14 residues. The CDR3 DNA follows: TGCGTCAGCAGCCGCGGTGGGGTACGCGGGGAGCTGTTTTTT. It translates to CVSSRGGVRGELFF. The complete variable domain, with remaining parts taken from reference TRBV5-1 and TRBJ2-2, reads KAGVTQTPRYLIKTRGQQVTLSCSPISGHRSVSWYQQTPGQGLQFLFEYFSETQRNKGNFPGRFSGRQFSNSRSEMNVSTLELGDSALYLCVSSRGGVRGELFFGEGSRLTVL.

In its sample, this clonotype was seen many times. The V gene is TRBV12-3 or TRBV12-4, the J gene TRBJ1-5; D not resolved. The V end lost 3 bases, the J end lost 6 bases, and 9 bases lay between the germline ends. The CDR3 runs 13 residues. The CDR3 region is CASSLATVQPQHF. CDR3 in DNA: TGTGCCAGCAGTTTGGCCACCGTTCAGCCCCAGCATTTT.

The chain is built from TRBV4-3 and TRBJ2-7; a possible D gene is TRBD2 (6 bases). The CDR3 is 14 amino acids. V lost 5 bases and J 3 bases, leaving 14 bases between the germline ends. Germline V gene data show CDR1 as LGHNA and CDR2 as YSLEER. CDR3 residues: CASSITLSGYEQYF. In DNA form, the CDR3 reads TGCGCCAGCAGCATCACCCTTAGCGGCTACGAGCAGTACTTC.

This clonotype has more than one count but fewer than ten. The chain recombines TRBV28 with TRBJ2-3; D tentatively fits TRBD1 or TRBD2 (5 bases each). V was clipped by 6 bases and J by 5 bases, with 15 bases between them. From germline, CDR1 is MDHEN and CDR2 SYDVKM. This CDR3 comprises 14 residues. CDR3 nucleotide sequence: TGTGCCAGCAGACCGGGACCCCGCGTAGATACGCAGTATTTT. Translating gives CASRPGPRVDTQYF.

This clonotype was seen ten or more times. The chain has TRBV5-1 and TRBJ2-6; D possibly corresponds to TRBD2 (6 bases). This CDR3 comprises 18 residues. V was cut by 0 bases and J by 0 bases, with 13 bases left in between. Germline V CDR1 and CDR2: SGHRS, YFSETQ. The CDR3 DNA sequence: TGCGCCAGCAGCTTGGCTGTAGCGGTTTACTCTGGGGCCAACGTCCTGACTTTC. Its protein product is CASSLAVAVYSGANVLTF.

This clonotype has just a few counts. The CDR3 sequence: CASRHGTMEYGYTF. CDR3 in DNA: TGTGCCAGCAGACACGGGACGATGGAGTATGGCTACACCTTC. The V gene is TRBV27, the J gene TRBJ1-2; D is possibly TRBD1 (5 bases). The CDR3 has 14 residues. Trimming took 6 bases from V and 5 from J, leaving 16 bases between them. CDR1 and CDR2 (germline): MNHEY, SMNVEV (reference sequence).

Concerning this clonotype: Possible read error: a much larger clone is one base away. The V and J genes are TRBV20-1 and TRBJ2-7, with D possibly being TRBD1 or TRBD2 (5 bases each). Trimming shortened V by 8 bases and J by 6 bases, and 20 bases separated the two germline ends. CDR1 and CDR2 (germline): DFQATT, SNEGSKA (reference sequence). The CDR3 loop spans 13 amino acids. The CDR3 DNA sequence: TGCAGTACGCCCGGGACCGGACTTTTCGAGCAGTACTTC. This translates into CSTPGTGLFEQYF.